The text below deals with one T cell receptor (beta chain). Its antigen is not identified. The PCR was carried out with 60 Vbeta primers and 13 Jbeta primers. As handled by the study authors: Later, roughly 86 million unique TCR beta chains were counted in an analysis, and approximately 9.9 million of them were shared. TCRdb's table, derived via immunoSEQ multiplex PCR, lists solely in-frame clones and lacks some. V, J and clone size are taken as reported in that table, and D and trimming were inferred from the DNA itself. Here the sample spans around 120,000 clones, 75% to 85% being singletons. The data stem from a study of cytomegalovirus exposure and HLA in healthy donors. CDR1 SEHNR and CDR2 FQNEAQ come from the germline V gene (reference sequence). This CDR3 is 14 amino acids long. V lost 3 bases, J lost 6 bases, and 5 bases stayed unmatched. Study findings and constraints: Later analysis identified a missense DCLRE1C variant that was linked to TCR beta V- and J-gene trimming.

The chain links TRBV7-9 to TRBJ1-5; 7 nucleotides match TRBD1. Sequencing was performed on PBMCs. The TCR sequence derives from a man aged 50-59 years in good health and CMV-seronegative. CDR3 in amino acids: CASSFGTGAQPQHF. CDR3 DNA: TGTGCCAGCAGCTTCGGCACAGGGGCTCAGCCCCAGCATTTT.